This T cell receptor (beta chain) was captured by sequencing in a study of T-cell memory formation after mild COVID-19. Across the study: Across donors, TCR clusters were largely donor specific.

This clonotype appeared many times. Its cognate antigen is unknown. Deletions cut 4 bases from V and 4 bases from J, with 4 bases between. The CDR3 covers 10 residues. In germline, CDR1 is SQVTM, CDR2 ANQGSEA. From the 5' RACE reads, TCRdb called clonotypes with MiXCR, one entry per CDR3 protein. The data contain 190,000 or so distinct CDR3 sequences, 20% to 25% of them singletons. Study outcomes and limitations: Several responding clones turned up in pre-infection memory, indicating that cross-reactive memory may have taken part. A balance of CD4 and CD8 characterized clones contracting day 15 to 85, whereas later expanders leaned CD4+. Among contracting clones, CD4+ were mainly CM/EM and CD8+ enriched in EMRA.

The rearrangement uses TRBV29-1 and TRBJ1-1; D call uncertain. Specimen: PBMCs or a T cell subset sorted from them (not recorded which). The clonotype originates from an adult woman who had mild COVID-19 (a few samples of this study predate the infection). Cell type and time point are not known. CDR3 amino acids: CSVGGTEAFF. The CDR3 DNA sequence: TGCAGCGTTGGGGGCACTGAAGCTTTCTTT. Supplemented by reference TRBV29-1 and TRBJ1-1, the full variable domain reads SAVISQKPSRDICQRGTSLTIQCQVDSQVTMMFWYRQQPGQSLTLIATANQGSEATYESGFVIDKFPISRPNLTFSTLTVSNMSPEDSSIYLCSVGGTEAFFGQGTRLTVV.